This T cell receptor beta chain was sequenced in a study of T cells in Graves' hyperthyroidism and ophthalmopathy. Study-wide findings and caveats: Blood also carried most thyroid clonotypes expanded above 0.001.

CDR1 is DFQATT and CDR2 is SNEGSKA in the germline V gene (reference sequence). J was trimmed by 4 bases and V by 0 bases; bases with no gene match: 7. The CDR3 totals 16 residues. Patients with uncontrolled infections, other autoimmune diseases, pregnancy or lactation were excluded. In regard to this clonotype: Its antigen is as yet unknown.

Using RNA transcripts as the source, TCR beta CDR3 regions were amplified. HTBI primers were used for first-round RT-PCR of the TCR CDR3. Via MiXCR, TCRdb re-called the multiplex PCR reads, giving one row per CDR3 protein. This repertoire shows approximately 320,000 distinct CDR3 sequences, approximately 16% found once; its top ten account for roughly 33%. The rearrangement uses TRBV20-1 and TRBJ2-3; 10 positions agree with TRBD1. The receptor was derived from a man aged 25 to 40 with Graves' hyperthyroidism. Sequencing was done on a sample of blood. The CDR3, as DNA: TGCAGTGCTAGAGATAAGGTTGACAGGGGGCCAGATACGCAGTATTTT. It codes for CSARDKVDRGPDTQYF.